This TCR beta chain came from a study of blood T cell repertoires in COVID-19. The CDR3 totals 14 residues. Germline V gives CDR1 MNHEY, CDR2 SMNVEV (reference sequence). V lost 6 bases to trimming and J lost 0 bases, with 12 bases between them. This table comes from immunoSEQ multiplex PCR, and its TCRdb copy is limited to in-frame clones, with some not included. This table holds roughly 190,000 clones, less than 80% found once. This chain links TRBV27 with TRBJ2-7; weak D call: TRBD1 (6 bases). The clonotype was recovered from a woman in her forties or fifties with acute or convalescent COVID-19. Sequenced input: peripheral blood. CDR3 sequence reads: CASRYRVDSYEQYF. The CDR3 coding sequence is TGTGCCAGCAGGTACAGGGTGGACTCCTACGAGCAGTACTTC.